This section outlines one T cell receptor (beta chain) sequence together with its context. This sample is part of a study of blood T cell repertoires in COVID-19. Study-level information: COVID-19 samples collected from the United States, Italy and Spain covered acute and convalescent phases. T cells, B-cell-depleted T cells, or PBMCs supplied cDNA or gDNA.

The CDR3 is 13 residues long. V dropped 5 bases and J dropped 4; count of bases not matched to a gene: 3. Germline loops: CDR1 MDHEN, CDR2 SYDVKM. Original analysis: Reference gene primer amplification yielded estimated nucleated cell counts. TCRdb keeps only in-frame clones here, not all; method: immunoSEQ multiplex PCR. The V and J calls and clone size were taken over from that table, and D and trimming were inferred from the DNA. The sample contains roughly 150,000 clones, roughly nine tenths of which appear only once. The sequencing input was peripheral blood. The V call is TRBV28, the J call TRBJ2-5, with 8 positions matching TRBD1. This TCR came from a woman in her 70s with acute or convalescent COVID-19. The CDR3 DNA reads TGTGCCAGCAGTACAGGGGGAAGAGAGACCCAGTACTTC. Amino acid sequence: CASSTGGRETQYF.